The 9 T cell receptor beta chains given below trace back to one sample, sequenced in a study of T-cell reconstitution after alpha-beta-depleted transplantation in children. Unique molecular identifiers were incorporated into the prepared TCRbeta library. Each CDR3 protein gets one entry after TCRdb re-called the PCR reads with MiXCR. The data contain 170,000 or so distinct CDR3 sequences, around 7% of them seen just once; the ten biggest clones take up roughly 3%. The source material was PBMCs from the stem cell graft donor, sampled from the stem cell graft. Receptor source: a human donor who donated a stem cell graft to a child with Wiskott-Aldrich syndrome.

This clonotype has at least ten counts. The rearrangement links TRBV29-1 to TRBJ2-3, with unresolved D. Per the germline V gene, CDR1 is SQVTM and CDR2 is ANQGSEA. The CDR3 has 12 amino acids. With 3 bases removed from V and 0 bases from J, the gap between germline ends came to 4 bases. The CDR3 DNA reads TGCAGCGTTGAGGCTAGCACAGATACGCAGTATTTT. Its protein product is CSVEASTDTQYF.

A note on this clonotype: Being one base from a much bigger clone, this may be a read error. The CDR3 end shows no conserved phenylalanine or tryptophan, and so a read error is likely. The chain links TRBV6-6 to TRBJ2-7, with D possibly TRBD1 on 6 matching bases. Trimming stripped 6 bases from V and 6 bases from J, with 15 bases between. CDR3 length equals 13 residues. Germline values: CDR1 MNHNY, CDR2 SVGAGI (reference sequence). The CDR3 region has the DNA TGTGCCAGCAGCAACAGGGTAACTTCCGAGCAGTACTTG. Amino acid sequence: CASSNRVTSEQYL.

This clonotype showed up many times. DNA of the CDR3: TGTGCCTGGAGTGCCACAAACAATGAGCAGTTCTTC. This codes for CAWSATNNEQFF. The J gene is TRBJ2-1, the V gene TRBV30, with D unresolved. Germline V gene sequence: CDR1 GTSNPN, CDR2 SVGIG (reference sequence). The CDR3 totals 12 residues. Trimming removed 1 base at V and 5 bases at J, with 6 bases between. Complete variable domain (other parts from reference TRBV30 and TRBJ2-1): SQTIHQWPATLVQPVGSPLSLECTVEGTSNPNLYWYRQAAGRGLQLLFYSVGIGQISSEVPQNLSASRPQDRQFILSSKKLLLSDSGFYLCAWSATNNEQFFGPGTRLTVL.

This clonotype was seen repeatedly, ten times or more. This chain uses TRBV7-2 with TRBJ1-5; D remains ambiguous. Germline CDR1 SGHTA, CDR2 FQGNSA. The CDR3 length is 13 residues. The V and J ends lost 5 bases and 2 bases respectively, with 7 bases between them. This CDR3 reads CASSVRGNQPQHF. DNA of the CDR3: TGTGCCAGCAGCGTTAGGGGCAATCAGCCCCAGCATTTT.

V and J are TRBV12-3 or TRBV12-4 and TRBJ2-2; D remains ambiguous. V was shortened by 3 bases and J by 5 bases, with 7 bases between the two germline ends. This CDR3 comprises 13 residues. CDR3 DNA sequence: TGTGCCAGCAGTTTCTACTCGACCGGGGAGCTGTTTTTT. It yields the protein CASSFYSTGELFF.

This clonotype was seen more than once but under ten times. V is TRBV4-1 and J is TRBJ1-1; 8 bases match TRBD1. This CDR3 comprises 18 residues. J gave up 4 bases and V 5 bases, and 18 bases lay outside the gene matches. Germline V gene data show CDR1 as MGHRA and CDR2 as YSYEKL. The CDR3 region is CASSSPGGQVLLSTEAFF. As DNA, the CDR3 is TGCGCCAGCAGCTCCCCGGGGGGACAGGTGCTTTTGAGCACTGAAGCTTTCTTT.

This clonotype was found many times. V and J are TRBV3-1 and TRBJ1-5; 10 bases are shared with TRBD1. CDR1 and CDR2 (germline): LGHDT, YNNKEL (reference sequence). The CDR3 is 16 amino acids. After removal of 3 bases from V and 7 bases from J, the junction contained 9 bases not matched to a gene. CDR3 nucleotides: TGTGCCAGCAGCCAGGGTCAGACAGGGGGCGAACAGCCCCAGCATTTT. It is translated as CASSQGQTGGEQPQHF.

This clonotype was found a few times. V is TRBV18 and J is TRBJ1-5; 9 positions agree with TRBD1. Germline assignment: CDR1 KGHSH and CDR2 LQKENI. J gave up 5 bases and V 4 bases, and 9 bases lay outside the gene matches. The length of the CDR3 is 16 residues. CDR3 sequence: CASSQGSQGAYQPQHF. The CDR3 DNA is TGTGCCAGCTCACAGGGGTCACAGGGGGCGTATCAGCCCCAGCATTTT. Supplemented by reference TRBV18 and TRBJ1-5, the full variable domain reads NAGVMQNPRHLVRRRGQEARLRCSPMKGHSHVYWYRQLPEEGLKFMVYLQKENIIDESGMPKERFSAEFPKEGPSILRIQQVVRGDSAAYFCASSQGSQGAYQPQHFGDGTRLSIL.

This clonotype was recorded at least ten times. The chain has TRBV12-3 or TRBV12-4 and TRBJ2-6; D not resolved. V was pared by 6 bases and J by 2 bases, with 14 bases between. There are 16 residues in the CDR3. The CDR3 DNA reads TGTGCCAGCAGCCCATTTAAGGAGACTGGGGCCAACGTCCTGACTTTC. It specifies CASSPFKETGANVLTF.